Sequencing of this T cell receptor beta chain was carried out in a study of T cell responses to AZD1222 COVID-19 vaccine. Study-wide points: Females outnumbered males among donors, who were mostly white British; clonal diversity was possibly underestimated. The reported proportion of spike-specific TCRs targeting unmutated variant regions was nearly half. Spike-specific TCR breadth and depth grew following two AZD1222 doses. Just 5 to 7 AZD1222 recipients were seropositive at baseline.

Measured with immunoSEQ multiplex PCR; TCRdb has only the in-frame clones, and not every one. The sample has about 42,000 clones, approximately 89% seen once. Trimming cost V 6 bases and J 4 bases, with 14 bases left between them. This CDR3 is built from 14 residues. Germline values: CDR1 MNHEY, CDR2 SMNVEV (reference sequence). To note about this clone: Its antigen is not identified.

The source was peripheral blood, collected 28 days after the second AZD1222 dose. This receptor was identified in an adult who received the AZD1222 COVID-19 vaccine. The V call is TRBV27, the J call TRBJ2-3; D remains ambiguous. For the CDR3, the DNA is TGTGCCAGCAGCCCCGAGGTTGGGGCAGATACGCAGTATTTT. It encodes CASSPEVGADTQYF.